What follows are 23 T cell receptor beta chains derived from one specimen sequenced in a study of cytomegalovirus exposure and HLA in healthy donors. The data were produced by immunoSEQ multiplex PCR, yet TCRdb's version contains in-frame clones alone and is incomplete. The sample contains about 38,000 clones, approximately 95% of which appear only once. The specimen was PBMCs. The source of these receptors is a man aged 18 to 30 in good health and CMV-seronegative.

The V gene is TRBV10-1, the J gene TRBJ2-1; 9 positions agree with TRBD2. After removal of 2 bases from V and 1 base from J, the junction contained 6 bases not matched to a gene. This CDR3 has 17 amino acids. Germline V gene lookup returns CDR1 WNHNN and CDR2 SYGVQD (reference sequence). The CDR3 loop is CASSEVAGGPSYNEQFF. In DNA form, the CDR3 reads TGCGCCAGCAGTGAGGTGGCGGGAGGGCCATCCTACAATGAGCAGTTCTTC.

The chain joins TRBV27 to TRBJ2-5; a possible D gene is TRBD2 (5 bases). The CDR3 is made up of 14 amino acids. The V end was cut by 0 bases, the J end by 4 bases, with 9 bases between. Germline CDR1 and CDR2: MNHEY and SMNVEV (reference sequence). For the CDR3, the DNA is TGTGCCAGCAGTTTATCGCCGCGGGCAGAGACCCAGTACTTC. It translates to CASSLSPRAETQYF.

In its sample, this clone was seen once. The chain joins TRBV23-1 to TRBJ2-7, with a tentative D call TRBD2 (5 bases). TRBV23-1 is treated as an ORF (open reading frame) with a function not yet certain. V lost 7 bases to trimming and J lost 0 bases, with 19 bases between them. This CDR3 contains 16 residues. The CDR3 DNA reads TGCGCCAGCACTTCATCACAGAGGGCCAGCTCCTACGAGCAGTACTTC. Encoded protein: CASTSSQRASSYEQYF.

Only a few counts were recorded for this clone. The CDR3 region is CASGGQNQPQHF. For the CDR3, the DNA is TGTGCCAGCGGGGGACAGAACCAGCCCCAGCATTTT. The V call is TRBV2, the J call TRBJ1-5, with 7 bases fitting TRBD1. Trimming took 8 bases from V and 7 from J; bases not matched to a gene: 5. Germline V gene lookup returns CDR1 SNHLY and CDR2 FYNNEI. CDR3 length: 12 residues.

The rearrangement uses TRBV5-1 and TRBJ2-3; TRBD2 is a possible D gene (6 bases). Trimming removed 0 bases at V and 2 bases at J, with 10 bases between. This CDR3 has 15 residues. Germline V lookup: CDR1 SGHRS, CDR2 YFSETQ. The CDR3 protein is CASSLVSGDTDTQYF. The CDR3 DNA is TGCGCCAGCAGCTTGGTTAGCGGAGACACAGATACGCAGTATTTT.

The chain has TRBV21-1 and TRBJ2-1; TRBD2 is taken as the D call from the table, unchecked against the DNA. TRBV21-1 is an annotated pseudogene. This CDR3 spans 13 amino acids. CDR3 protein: CAIQRETFYEQFF. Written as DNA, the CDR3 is TGTGCCATCCAGAGGGAGACTTTTTATGAGCAGTTCTTC.

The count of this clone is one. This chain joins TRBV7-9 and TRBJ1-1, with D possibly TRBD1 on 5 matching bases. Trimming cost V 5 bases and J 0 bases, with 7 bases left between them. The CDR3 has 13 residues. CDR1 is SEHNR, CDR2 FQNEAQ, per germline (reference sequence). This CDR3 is CASSETVNTEAFF. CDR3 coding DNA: TGTGCCAGCAGCGAGACAGTGAACACTGAAGCTTTCTTT.

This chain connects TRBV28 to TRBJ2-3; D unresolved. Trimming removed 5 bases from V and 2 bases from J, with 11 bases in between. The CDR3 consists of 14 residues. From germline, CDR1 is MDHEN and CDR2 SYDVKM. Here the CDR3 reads CASSPTTHTDTQYF. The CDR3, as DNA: TGTGCCAGCAGTCCTACCACTCACACAGATACGCAGTATTTT.

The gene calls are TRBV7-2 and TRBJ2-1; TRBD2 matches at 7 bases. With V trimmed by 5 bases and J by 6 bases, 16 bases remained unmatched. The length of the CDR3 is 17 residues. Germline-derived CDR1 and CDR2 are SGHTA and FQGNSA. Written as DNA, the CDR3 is TGTGCCAGCAGCCGGCCTGGCGGGGGACTGATAGCCAATGAGCAGTTCTTC. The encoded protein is CASSRPGGGLIANEQFF.

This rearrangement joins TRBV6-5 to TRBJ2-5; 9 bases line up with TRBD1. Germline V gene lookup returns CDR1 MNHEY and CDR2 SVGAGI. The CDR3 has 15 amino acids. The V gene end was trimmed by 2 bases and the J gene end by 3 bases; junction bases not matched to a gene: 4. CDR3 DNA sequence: TGTGCCAGCAGTTACACAACAGGGGGCAAAGAGACCCAGTACTTC. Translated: CASSYTTGGKETQYF.

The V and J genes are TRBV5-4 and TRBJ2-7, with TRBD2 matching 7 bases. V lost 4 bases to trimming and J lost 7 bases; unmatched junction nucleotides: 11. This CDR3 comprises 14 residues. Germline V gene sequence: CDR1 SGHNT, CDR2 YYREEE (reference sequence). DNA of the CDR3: TGTGCCAGCAGCCCTGGCGGGGGACGTGGGGAGCAGTACTTC. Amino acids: CASSPGGGRGEQYF.

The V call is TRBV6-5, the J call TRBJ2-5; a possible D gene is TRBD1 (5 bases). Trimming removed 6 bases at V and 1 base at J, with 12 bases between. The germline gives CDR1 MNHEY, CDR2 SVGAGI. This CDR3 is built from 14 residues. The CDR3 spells CASRPYRGQETQYF. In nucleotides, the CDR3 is TGTGCCAGCAGACCCTATAGGGGCCAAGAGACCCAGTACTTC.

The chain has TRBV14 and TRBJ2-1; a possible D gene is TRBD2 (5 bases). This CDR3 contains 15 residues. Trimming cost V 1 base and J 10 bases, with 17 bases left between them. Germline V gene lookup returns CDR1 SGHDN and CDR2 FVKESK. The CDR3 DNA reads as TGTGCCAGCAGCCAAGCTTCTAGCCGGCTCGGGGAGCAGTTCTTC. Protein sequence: CASSQASSRLGEQFF.

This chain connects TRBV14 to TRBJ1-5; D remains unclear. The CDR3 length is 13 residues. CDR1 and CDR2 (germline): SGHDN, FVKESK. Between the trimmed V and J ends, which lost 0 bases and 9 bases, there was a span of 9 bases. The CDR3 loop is CASSQDLGGPQHF. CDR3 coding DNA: TGTGCCAGCAGCCAAGATCTTGGAGGGCCCCAGCATTTT.

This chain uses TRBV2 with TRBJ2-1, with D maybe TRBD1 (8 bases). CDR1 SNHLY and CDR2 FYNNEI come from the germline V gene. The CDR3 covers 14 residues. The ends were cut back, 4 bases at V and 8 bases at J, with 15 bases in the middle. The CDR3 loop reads CASSVWTGRDEQFF. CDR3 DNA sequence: TGTGCCAGCAGTGTATGGACAGGGAGGGATGAGCAGTTCTTC.

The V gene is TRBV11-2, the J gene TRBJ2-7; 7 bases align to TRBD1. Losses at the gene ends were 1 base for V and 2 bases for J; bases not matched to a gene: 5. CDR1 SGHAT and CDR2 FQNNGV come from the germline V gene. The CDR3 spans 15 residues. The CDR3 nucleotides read TGTGCCAGCAGCTTAGTCAGTGGACAGGCCTACGAGCAGTACTTC. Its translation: CASSLVSGQAYEQYF.

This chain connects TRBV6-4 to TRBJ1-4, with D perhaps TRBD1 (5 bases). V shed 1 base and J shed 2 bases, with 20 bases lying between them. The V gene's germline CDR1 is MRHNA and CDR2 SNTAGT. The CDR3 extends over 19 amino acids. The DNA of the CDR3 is TGTGCCAGCAGTGACTGGTCACAACCCAGGGTGAGGACTAATGAAAAACTGTTTTTT. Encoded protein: CASSDWSQPRVRTNEKLFF.

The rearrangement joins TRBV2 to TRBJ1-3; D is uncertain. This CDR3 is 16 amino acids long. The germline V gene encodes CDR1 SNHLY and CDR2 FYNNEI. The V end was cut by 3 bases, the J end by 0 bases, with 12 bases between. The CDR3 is CASSDWGGSSGNTIYF. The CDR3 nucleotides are TGTGCCAGCAGTGATTGGGGAGGCTCCTCTGGAAACACCATATATTTT.

For the CDR3, the DNA is TGCGCCAGTTCCCGGGACAACGATCCCGAGCAGTACTTC. Translation: CASSRDNDPEQYF. The V call is TRBV5-1, the J call TRBJ2-7, with a possible D match to TRBD1 (6 bases). The CDR3 totals 13 residues. Per germline, CDR1 SGHRS and CDR2 YFSETQ. V gave up 8 bases and J gave up 6 bases, with 18 bases separating them.

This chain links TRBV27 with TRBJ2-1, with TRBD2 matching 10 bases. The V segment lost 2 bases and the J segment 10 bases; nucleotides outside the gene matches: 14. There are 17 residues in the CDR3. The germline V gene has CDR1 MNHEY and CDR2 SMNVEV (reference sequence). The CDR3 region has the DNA TGTGCCAGCAGTTTAAGTTCCGGAGCGGGAGGGCCATCCGAGCAGTTCTTC. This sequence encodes CASSLSSGAGGPSEQFF.

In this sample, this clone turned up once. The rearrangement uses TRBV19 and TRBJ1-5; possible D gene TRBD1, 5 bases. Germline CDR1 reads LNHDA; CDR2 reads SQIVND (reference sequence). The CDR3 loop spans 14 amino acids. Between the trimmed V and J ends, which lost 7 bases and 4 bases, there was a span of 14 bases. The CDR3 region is CASMRQQDNQPQHF. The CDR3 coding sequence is TGTGCCAGTATGAGACAGCAGGATAATCAGCCCCAGCATTTT. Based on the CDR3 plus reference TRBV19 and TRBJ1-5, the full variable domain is DGGITQSPKYLFRKEGQNVTLSCEQNLNHDAMYWYRQDPGQGLRLIYYSQIVNDFQKGDIAEGYSVSREKKESFPLTVTSAQKNPTAFYLCASMRQQDNQPQHFGDGTRLSIL.

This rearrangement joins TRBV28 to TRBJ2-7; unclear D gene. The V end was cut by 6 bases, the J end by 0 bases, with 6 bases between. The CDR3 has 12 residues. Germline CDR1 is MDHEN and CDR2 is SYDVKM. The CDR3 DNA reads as TGTGCCAGCAGCTCCCTCTCCTACGAGCAGTACTTC. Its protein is CASSSLSYEQYF.

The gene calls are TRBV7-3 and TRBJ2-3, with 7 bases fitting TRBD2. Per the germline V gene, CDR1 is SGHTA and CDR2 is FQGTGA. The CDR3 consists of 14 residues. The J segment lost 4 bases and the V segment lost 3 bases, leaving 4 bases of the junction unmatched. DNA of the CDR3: TGTGCCAGCAGCTTGGGGGGGTTTCCAGATACGCAGTATTTT. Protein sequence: CASSLGGFPDTQYF.